A selection of T cell receptor beta chains follows, all from one sample in a study of tumor-infiltrating lymphocytes in primary liver carcinoma. TCRdb processed the multiplex PCR reads anew with MiXCR; each CDR3 protein has one entry. The sample consists of fewer than 350,000 distinct CDR3 sequences, approximately 60% of them appearing once. Sequencing input: peripheral blood. All receptors come from a man in his forties with primary liver carcinoma and hepatitis B virus infection. The CDR3 runs from the conserved cysteine through the conserved F or W. Each record gives: J gene, D gene, V gene, clone size, CDR3 protein, CDR3 DNA. The D gene is left open where the match is weak. Expanded clones are given a class, and other clones once, few, many or no size at all.

>TRBJ2-1|TRBD2|TRBV4-1|NA
CANSQGPLRGRARNEQFF
TGCGCCAACAGCCAAGGACCCCTTCGCGGGAGGGCTCGTAATGAGCAGTTCTTC
>TRBJ2-7|NA|TRBV5-6|few
CASSLRGVTYEQYF
TGTGCCAGCAGCTTGAGGGGAGTAACCTACGAGCAGTACTTC
>TRBJ2-2|NA|TRBV6-2/TRBV6-3|once
CASTTNPSSGVLFF
TGTGCCAGCACCACAAACCCTAGCTCCGGGGTGCTGTTTTTT
>TRBJ1-2|NA|TRBV29-1|NA
CSADRGGSPGYTF
TGCAGCGCCGACAGAGGAGGGAGCCCTGGCTACACCTTC
>TRBJ2-7|NA|TRBV10-3|NA
CATHGGSSYERYF
TGTGCCACCCATGGGGGGAGCTCCTACGAGCGGTACTTC
>TRBJ1-1|TRBD1|TRBV5-1|few
CASSLAQGVTEAFF
TGCGCCAGCAGCTTAGCCCAGGGGGTGACTGAAGCTTTCTTT
>TRBJ1-2|NA|TRBV4-1|once
CASNQDPCDYGYTF
TGCGCCAGCAACCAAGACCCGTGTGACTATGGCTACACCTTC
>TRBJ1-2|NA|TRBV29-1|NA
CSVEKSAQNYGYTF
TGCAGCGTTGAAAAGTCAGCCCAGAACTATGGCTATACCTTC
>TRBJ2-1|NA|TRBV6-2/TRBV6-3|many
CASRQPGARIVNEQFF
TGTGCCAGCAGACAACCGGGGGCCCGAATTGTGAATGAGCAGTTCTTC
>TRBJ2-3|TRBD2|TRBV24-1|NA
CASSWGLAGSTDTQYF
TGTGCCTCAAGTTGGGGACTAGCGGGTAGCACAGATACGCAGTATTTT
>TRBJ2-1|NA|TRBV11-2|NA
CASSLGGRRAYNEQFF
TGTGCCAGCAGCTTAGGCGGCCGGAGGGCCTACAATGAGCAGTTCTTC
>TRBJ2-2|TRBD2|TRBV25-1|NA
CTSSPYSGSTGELFF
TGTACCAGCAGTCCTTATAGCGGGAGCACCGGGGAGCTGTTTTTT
>TRBJ2-5|NA|TRBV6-6|many
CASSLWGRQETQYF
TGTGCCAGCAGTTTATGGGGGCGTCAGGAGACCCAGTACTTC
>TRBJ2-4|NA|TRBV11-1|NA
CAGSFPGASRTKNIQYF
TGTGCCGGCAGCTTTCCCGGGGCTAGCAGGACCAAAAACATTCAGTACTTC
>TRBJ2-7|NA|TRBV10-3|few
CAISVGSYEQYF
TGTGCCATCAGTGTTGGGTCCTACGAGCAGTACTTC
>TRBJ2-7|NA|TRBV20-1|NA
CSARISNGQYEQYF
TGCAGTGCTAGAATTTCTAACGGGCAGTACGAGCAGTACTTC
>TRBJ1-5|NA|TRBV12-3/TRBV12-4|NA
CASVRWGSGQPQHF
TGTGCCAGCGTCCGCTGGGGGTCAGGTCAGCCCCAGCATTTT
>TRBJ1-1|NA|TRBV6-6|once
CASSYSFGSTEAFF
TGTGCCAGCAGTTACTCGTTCGGGTCCACTGAAGCTTTCTTT
>TRBJ2-1|TRBD2|TRBV14|few
CASSQEEGGRFNNEQFF
TGTGCCAGCAGCCAAGAGGAGGGCGGGAGATTCAACAATGAGCAGTTCTTC
>TRBJ2-6|TRBD1|TRBV4-3|NA
CASTEDRDNVLTF
TGCGCCAGCACCGAGGACAGGGACAACGTCCTGACTTTC
>TRBJ2-2|NA|TRBV12-3/TRBV12-4|NA
CASSPSFPAGELFF
TGTGCCAGCAGTCCATCGTTCCCGGCCGGGGAGCTGTTTTTT
>TRBJ2-7|TRBD1|TRBV6-1|NA
CASSEIWGGQGRNYEQYF
TGTGCCAGCAGTGAAATCTGGGGAGGACAGGGGAGGAACTACGAGCAGTACTTC
>TRBJ2-1|NA|TRBV18|few
CASSLAWNKGSNEQFF
TGTGCCAGCTCACTGGCTTGGAACAAAGGGAGCAATGAGCAGTTCTTC
>TRBJ2-5|NA|TRBV7-9|NA
CASSSDRTAGTQYF
TGTGCCAGCAGCTCCGACAGGACCGCCGGGACCCAGTACTTC
>TRBJ2-1|NA|TRBV11-2|NA
CASSSLINIEQLF
TGTGCCAGCAGCTCCCTAATAAACATTGAGCAGCTCTTC
>TRBJ2-7|NA|TRBV12-5|many
CASGLAGSREQYF
TGTGCTAGTGGTTTGGCCGGTTCGAGGGAGCAGTACTTC
>TRBJ2-3|TRBD2|TRBV5-5|many
CASSLGAGGADTQYF
TGTGCCAGCAGCTTGGGGGCGGGAGGTGCAGATACGCAGTATTTT
>TRBJ2-1|TRBD2|TRBV29-1|many
CRTGTSENEQFF
TGCAGGACCGGGACTAGTGAGAATGAGCAGTTCTTC
>TRBJ2-7|TRBD2|TRBV7-9|NA
CASSQTSGSFYEQYF
TGTGCCAGCAGCCAGACTAGCGGTAGTTTCTACGAGCAGTACTTC
>TRBJ1-6|TRBD1|TRBV12-3/TRBV12-4|NA
CASSLTGVNTPLHF
TGTGCCAGCAGTTTGACAGGGGTCAATACACCCCTCCACTTT
>TRBJ2-7|TRBD1|TRBV7-9|NA
CASSVTTGFSYEQYF
TGTGCTAGCAGCGTAACGACAGGGTTTTCCTACGAGCAGTACTTC
>TRBJ2-1|NA|TRBV28|NA
CVSNQGSWEQFF
TGTGTCAGCAATCAGGGAAGTTGGGAGCAGTTCTTC
>TRBJ2-1|TRBD2|TRBV5-4|NA
CASKWGGIFPIGNEQFF
TGTGCCAGCAAATGGGGAGGGATATTTCCAATTGGCAATGAGCAGTTCTTC
>TRBJ2-4|TRBD2|TRBV4-1|many
CASSQGLAGGRGKNIQYF
TGCGCCAGCAGCCAAGGGCTAGCGGGAGGGAGAGGCAAAAACATTCAGTACTTC
>TRBJ2-3|NA|TRBV7-2|NA
CASSLVFRDTQYF
TGTGCCAGCAGCTTAGTCTTCCGGGATACGCAGTATTTT
>TRBJ2-1|TRBD2|TRBV10-3|NA
CAISGTSGKDNEQFF
TGTGCCATCAGTGGTACTAGCGGGAAGGACAATGAGCAGTTCTTC
>TRBJ2-5|NA|TRBV5-4|once
CASSSPGNVGQKTQYF
TGTGCCAGCAGCTCCCCAGGGAATGTCGGGCAAAAGACCCAGTACTTC
>TRBJ2-7|NA|TRBV6-2/TRBV6-3|many
CATLRPRGPGAREQYF
TGTGCCACCCTTCGACCCAGGGGCCCAGGGGCCCGCGAGCAGTACTTC
>TRBJ2-1|NA|TRBV6-2/TRBV6-3|NA
CANSYTRWAGEQFF
TGTGCCAACAGTTACACGCGGTGGGCGGGTGAGCAGTTCTTC
>TRBJ2-3|TRBD2|TRBV12-3/TRBV12-4|NA
CASSSGLEDTDTQYF
TGTGCCAGCAGTTCGGGACTAGAGGACACAGATACGCAGTATTTT